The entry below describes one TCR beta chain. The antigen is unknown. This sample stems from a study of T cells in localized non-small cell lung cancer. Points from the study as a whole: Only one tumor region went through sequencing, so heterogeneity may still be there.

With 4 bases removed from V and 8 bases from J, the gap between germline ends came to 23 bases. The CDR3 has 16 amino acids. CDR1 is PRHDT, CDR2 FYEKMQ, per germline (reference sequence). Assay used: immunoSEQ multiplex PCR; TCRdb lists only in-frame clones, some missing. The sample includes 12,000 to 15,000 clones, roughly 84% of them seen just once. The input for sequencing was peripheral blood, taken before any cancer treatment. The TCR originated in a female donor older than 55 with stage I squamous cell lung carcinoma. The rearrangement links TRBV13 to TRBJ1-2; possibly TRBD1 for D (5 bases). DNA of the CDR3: TGTGCCAGCAGCTATTACCGAGAAGGGGCAGGGCGAGGCTACACCTTC. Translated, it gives CASSYYREGAGRGYTF.